This T cell receptor (beta chain) was sequenced for a study of T cell clonality in common variable immunodeficiency (dated by TCRdb to 2014 to 2015). Beyond this particular receptor, the publication reports: Fewer TCRbeta clones were shared among CVID subjects than among healthy controls (p < 0.0001). Reportedly, TCRbeta sequences from CVID had fewer deletions and N-nucleotide insertions, and highly modified clones with 13 or more V deletions were absent from CVID. Even though DNA input was the same, control samples had an average of about 89,000 unique sequences each, compared with some 32,000 in CVID samples. Correlations between repertoire features and clinical complications were limited by patient heterogeneity within the CVID cohort. It was noted by the authors that sequencing of the repertoires of T cell subpopulations would be needed to clarify the cause of the increased clonality in CVID. Increased TCRbeta clonality was found in CVID subjects compared with healthy controls (t-test p = 0.018), with the increase being most characteristic of about a third of subjects.

This clone was seen repeatedly, ten times or more. Its binding antigen is unknown. The read is 3 residues too short to cover the CDR3 end, so that end is filled in from the germline J gene. There are 15 amino acids in the CDR3, from cysteine to phenylalanine inclusive. Shown are 36 bases from within the CDR3, in frame from base 1. CDR1 is given as MNHNS and CDR2 as SASEGT, both from the germline V gene. From V the trimming removes 1 base and from J it removes 9 bases, while the gene matches leave 4 bases of the junction unaccounted for. CVID samples and control samples contributed equivalent amounts of genomic DNA as sequencing input. For every sample, a 60 bp segment covering the rearranged TCRbeta CDR3 region was amplified and then sequenced. The immunoSEQ assay, a bias-corrected multiplex PCR combined with high-throughput sequencing, was used for TCRbeta amplification. In the authors' own workflow: Every unique nucleotide sequence counted as a clone and was annotated with V, D and J genes, copy number and frequency. Sequences were labeled productive if in frame, and non-productive if out of frame or containing stop codons. As previously described, clonality was calculated on the basis of Shannon's entropy. The predicted amino acid sequences of productive clones were used to derive mean CDR3 Kyte-Doolittle hydropathy. Hierarchical clustering of scaled V gene usage was performed with the R hclust function using Manhattan distance and complete linkage. Sharing of clones by CDR3 amino acid sequence was evaluated by resampling 12 repertoires per group over 100 rounds. The repertoires were searched for fewer than 75 published EBV-specific TCRbeta sequences and fewer than 250 published CMV-specific TCRbeta sequences. Analysis left out two CVID samples that produced under 10,000 sequences, so 35 to 50 CVID repertoires remained. TCRdb's version of the immuneACCESS table is confined to in-frame rearrangements and falls short of the full clone set. An unresolved V gene accounts for under half of the shortfall where checked; the remainder is of unknown origin. That table gives V, J and clone size, and the DNA gave D and trimming. The sample features 40,000 to 50,000 clones, and none is a singleton. In total, the top ten clones hold about 10% of the sample.

Most CVID patients and most healthy controls were of Caucasian heritage. Heparinized peripheral whole blood samples of roughly 5 to 8.5 ml were obtained from each donor. Genomic DNA from adults with common variable immune deficiency (CVID) and from healthy adult controls was used to sequence TCRbeta CDR3 repertoires. The control group comprised some 22 healthy adult volunteers, some 12 female and roughly ten male, aged about 23 to 70 years with a mean age of roughly 35. Diluted blood was density-centrifuged over Hypaque 1077 or Ficoll-Paque to isolate peripheral blood mononuclear cells. Genomic DNA was obtained from unsorted mononuclear cells using either Qiagen column purification or a centrifugation-based method.

Input material: peripheral blood mononuclear cells. The source is a person aged 18 to 70 in good health. This receptor chain uses TRBV6-1 and TRBJ1-6; 9 bases in between match TRBD1. The CDR3: CASSEEGTGSSPLHF. CDR3 DNA, as far as it was read: TGTGCCAGCAGTGAAGAAGGGACAGGGAGTTCACCC.